This T cell receptor beta chain was sequenced in a study of blood T cell repertoires in COVID-19. Study overall: The analysed material was cDNA or gDNA that came from T cells, B-cell-depleted T cells, or PBMCs.

Original analysis: Amplification of reference gene primers was used by the study to estimate nucleated cell counts. Profiling relied on immunoSEQ multiplex PCR, and the TCRdb table lists in-frame clones only, not all of them. The D gene and trimming were derived from the DNA, and the V and J assignments and clone size from that table. The data show about 210,000 clones, with 86% seen just once and approximately 5% held by the top ten. Germline V gives CDR1 MNHEY, CDR2 SVGEGT. The CDR3 length is 17 residues. V was trimmed by 0 bases and J by 0 bases, leaving 14 bases between them. Everyone who took part was roughly 18 to 89 years old, and they came from about 25 US areas. Researchers sorted participants into cohorts using their self-reported clinical history.

Sequencing used PBMCs or T cells enriched from blood (not recorded which). This chain uses TRBV6-2 or TRBV6-3 with TRBJ1-1; D unclear. The receptor comes from a man aged 40-55 years with acute COVID-19. This chain's CDR3 is CASSYSWRVRVNTEAFF. CDR3 DNA: TGTGCCAGCAGTTACTCTTGGCGGGTTAGGGTGAACACTGAAGCTTTCTTT.